These T cell receptor beta chains were read from a single sample in a study of cytotoxic CD8 clonotypes in ibrutinib-treated CLL. Repertoires were generated with immunoSEQ multiplex PCR, while TCRdb's copy carries only in-frame clones and drops some. The sample contains about 97,000 clones, 77% of which appear only once. This sample comprised PBMCs, obtained after 24 months of ibrutinib treatment. The receptors were gathered from a human donor with chronic lymphocytic leukemia. Each CDR3 is given with its conserved first and last residue. The order of the fields is CDR3 DNA, CDR3 protein, J gene, clone size, V gene, D gene. The D gene is left open where the match is weak. Clone size is stated in some rows and not others, as once, few, many or a class when expanded.

CDR3 DNA: TGTGCCAGCAGTCCGCAGGGGGGTTGGTGGTACGAGCAGTACTTC
CDR3 protein: CASSPQGGWWYEQYF
J gene: TRBJ2-7
clone size: NA
V gene: TRBV27
D gene: NA

CDR3 DNA: TGTGCCAGCAGCTACCCTTGGACAGGAACAGATACGCAGTATTTT
CDR3 protein: CASSYPWTGTDTQYF
J gene: TRBJ2-3
clone size: NA
V gene: TRBV4-2
D gene: TRBD1

CDR3 DNA: TGTGCCAGCTCACCAGGGACAGGGAGAGATAATCAGCCCCAGCATTTT
CDR3 protein: CASSPGTGRDNQPQHF
J gene: TRBJ1-5
clone size: once
V gene: TRBV18
D gene: TRBD1

CDR3 DNA: TGTGCCAGCAGCCAAGGGCAGGGGCCCTACGAGCAGTACTTC
CDR3 protein: CASSQGQGPYEQYF
J gene: TRBJ2-7
clone size: NA
V gene: TRBV14
D gene: NA

CDR3 DNA: TGCGCCAGCAGCCAAGTGGTTGGTAGCGGGAGAAACGCTAACAATGAGCAGTTCTTC
CDR3 protein: CASSQVVGSGRNANNEQFF
J gene: TRBJ2-1
clone size: NA
V gene: TRBV4-1
D gene: TRBD2

CDR3 DNA: TGTGCCAGCAGTGCGCGGGACCCATCGACAGGGACCCAGTACTTC
CDR3 protein: CASSARDPSTGTQYF
J gene: TRBJ2-5
clone size: NA
V gene: TRBV2
D gene: NA

CDR3 DNA: TGTGCCAGCAGCCGGGACACCCCGATCGGGGAGCAGTACTTC
CDR3 protein: CASSRDTPIGEQYF
J gene: TRBJ2-7
clone size: NA
V gene: TRBV9
D gene: NA

CDR3 DNA: TGCGCCAGCAGCTTGGCCGAAATAGGGGAGCGCTCCTACGAGCAGTACTTC
CDR3 protein: CASSLAEIGERSYEQYF
J gene: TRBJ2-7
clone size: NA
V gene: TRBV5-1
D gene: NA

CDR3 DNA: TGCGCCAGCAGCCCGGGACACCCATATTCACCCCTCCACTTT
CDR3 protein: CASSPGHPYSPLHF
J gene: TRBJ1-6
clone size: NA
V gene: TRBV5-1
D gene: NA

CDR3 DNA: TGTGCCTGGAGTCTTGGATCCCGGAGTGAGACCCAGTACTTC
CDR3 protein: CAWSLGSRSETQYF
J gene: TRBJ2-5
clone size: NA
V gene: TRBV30
D gene: NA

CDR3 DNA: TGTGCCAGCAGCAAAGACGCTAGCGGGCCCTACAATGAGCAGTTCTTC
CDR3 protein: CASSKDASGPYNEQFF
J gene: TRBJ2-1
clone size: NA
V gene: TRBV21-1
D gene: NA

CDR3 DNA: TGTGCGTGGGGTGGAACCGGGGCTTTCTTT
CDR3 protein: CAWGGTGAFF
J gene: TRBJ1-1
clone size: NA
V gene: TRBV30
D gene: NA

CDR3 DNA: TGCGCCAGCAGCTTGAACCAACCCTCCGGGACGTTCAGCTACGAGCAGTACTTC
CDR3 protein: CASSLNQPSGTFSYEQYF
J gene: TRBJ2-7
clone size: NA
V gene: TRBV5-1
D gene: NA

CDR3 DNA: TGTGCCAGCAGCTTAGATCGTACAGGCTATGGCTACACCTTC
CDR3 protein: CASSLDRTGYGYTF
J gene: TRBJ1-2
clone size: few
V gene: TRBV7-2
D gene: NA

CDR3 DNA: TGTGCCAGCAGCGTAGCGGCTAGCGGGAGTACAGATACGCAGTATTTT
CDR3 protein: CASSVAASGSTDTQYF
J gene: TRBJ2-3
clone size: NA
V gene: TRBV9
D gene: TRBD2

CDR3 DNA: TGCAGCGTGGGCGGCGGGTTCACAACTAACTATGGCTACACCTTC
CDR3 protein: CSVGGGFTTNYGYTF
J gene: TRBJ1-2
clone size: NA
V gene: TRBV29-1
D gene: NA

CDR3 DNA: TGTGCCAGCAGCTTAGATAGGCGGCGCCTCGAGGAGCAGTTCTTC
CDR3 protein: CASSLDRRRLEEQFF
J gene: TRBJ2-1
clone size: NA
V gene: TRBV11-2
D gene: NA

CDR3 DNA: TGTGCCAGCAGCTTAAGTATCTATGGCTACACCTTC
CDR3 protein: CASSLSIYGYTF
J gene: TRBJ1-2
clone size: NA
V gene: TRBV7-9
D gene: NA

CDR3 DNA: TGTGCCAGCAGCATCCTCGGGGAGGGGGCACATGGCTACACCTTC
CDR3 protein: CASSILGEGAHGYTF
J gene: TRBJ1-2
clone size: NA
V gene: TRBV9
D gene: TRBD1

CDR3 DNA: TGTGCCAGCAGTGGAATGACAGGGGTATCCTACAATGAGCAGTTCTTC
CDR3 protein: CASSGMTGVSYNEQFF
J gene: TRBJ2-1
clone size: NA
V gene: TRBV6-1
D gene: TRBD1

CDR3 DNA: TGTGCCAGCAGATCTAGCGGGGGGAATGACGGGTACGAGCAGTACTTC
CDR3 protein: CASRSSGGNDGYEQYF
J gene: TRBJ2-7
clone size: NA
V gene: TRBV27
D gene: TRBD2

CDR3 DNA: TGTGCCTGGAGATCGCGGGGCGAGCAGTACTTC
CDR3 protein: CAWRSRGEQYF
J gene: TRBJ2-7
clone size: NA
V gene: TRBV30
D gene: NA

CDR3 DNA: TGTGCCAGCAGTGGAGACAGGGGCCCCTTCTATGGCTACACCTTC
CDR3 protein: CASSGDRGPFYGYTF
J gene: TRBJ1-2
clone size: NA
V gene: TRBV6-1
D gene: TRBD1

CDR3 DNA: TGTGCCAGCAGCTTACAGGGAGGGGGCGATACGCAGTATTTT
CDR3 protein: CASSLQGGGDTQYF
J gene: TRBJ2-3
clone size: few
V gene: TRBV11-3
D gene: NA

CDR3 DNA: TGTGCCAGCAGCTGGGGACCTCTGGAGGAGCAGTACTTC
CDR3 protein: CASSWGPLEEQYF
J gene: TRBJ2-7
clone size: NA
V gene: TRBV11-3
D gene: NA

CDR3 DNA: TGCGCCAGCATCCCAGAGACCCAGTACTTC
CDR3 protein: CASIPETQYF
J gene: TRBJ2-5
clone size: NA
V gene: TRBV10-1
D gene: NA

CDR3 DNA: TGTGCCAGCAGCTTAAGGCTAGATTCCTACAATGAGCAGTTCTTC
CDR3 protein: CASSLRLDSYNEQFF
J gene: TRBJ2-1
clone size: few
V gene: TRBV5-6
D gene: NA

CDR3 DNA: TGTGCCAGCAGCCAAGATAGGAGGGGACACTATGGCTACACCTTC
CDR3 protein: CASSQDRRGHYGYTF
J gene: TRBJ1-2
clone size: few
V gene: TRBV4-2
D gene: NA